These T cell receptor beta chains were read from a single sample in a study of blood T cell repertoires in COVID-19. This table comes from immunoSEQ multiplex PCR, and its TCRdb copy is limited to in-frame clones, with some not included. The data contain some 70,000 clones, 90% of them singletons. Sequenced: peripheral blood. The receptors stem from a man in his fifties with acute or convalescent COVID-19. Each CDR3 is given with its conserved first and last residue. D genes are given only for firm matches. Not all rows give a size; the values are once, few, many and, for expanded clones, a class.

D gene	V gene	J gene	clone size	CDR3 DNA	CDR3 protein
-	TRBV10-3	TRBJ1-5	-	TGTGCCATCAGTGAGTACGGTACGGGGATCAGCAATCAGCCCCAGCATTTT	CAISEYGTGISNQPQHF
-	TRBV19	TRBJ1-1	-	TGTGCCAGTAGTTGGCAGGGCACTGAAGCTTTCTTT	CASSWQGTEAFF
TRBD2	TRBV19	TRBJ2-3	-	TGTGCCAGTAGTATAGACTTAGCGGGACTTTTAACAGATACGCAGTATTTT	CASSIDLAGLLTDTQYF
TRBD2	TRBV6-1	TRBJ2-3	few	TGTGCCAGCAGTGATAGCGGGAGGGCCTTAGATACGCAGTATTTT	CASSDSGRALDTQYF
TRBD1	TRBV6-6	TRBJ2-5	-	TGTGCCAGCAGTTACGGTAGGGGGCTTGAGACCCAGTACTTC	CASSYGRGLETQYF
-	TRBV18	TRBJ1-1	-	TGTGCCAGCTCACCACCGATGGGGAGCACTGAAGCTTTCTTT	CASSPPMGSTEAFF
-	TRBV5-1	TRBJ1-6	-	TGCGCCAGCAGCTTGGTAACAGGCTTAAATTCACCCCTCCACTTT	CASSLVTGLNSPLHF
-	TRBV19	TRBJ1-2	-	TGTGCCAGTAGTATACGACAAAGGGGTAGCTATGGCTACACCTTC	CASSIRQRGSYGYTF
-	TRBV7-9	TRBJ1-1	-	TGTGCCAGCAGCTTCGGGAAGGAGGCTTTCTTT	CASSFGKEAFF
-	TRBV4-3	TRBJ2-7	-	TGCGCCAGCAGCCAAGGGGTGGGCCCCTACGAGCAGTACTTC	CASSQGVGPYEQYF
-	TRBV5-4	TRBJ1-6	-	TGTGCCAGCAGCTTGGATGGTCCCGGGGATTCACCCCTCCACTTT	CASSLDGPGDSPLHF
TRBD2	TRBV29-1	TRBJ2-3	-	TGCAGCGTCAGGACTCCAGGCGGGAGGGCAGATACGCAGTATTTT	CSVRTPGGRADTQYF
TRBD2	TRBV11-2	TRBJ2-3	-	TGTGCCAGCAGCTTTGACCTAGCGGGAGAGGAAGATACGCAGTATTTT	CASSFDLAGEEDTQYF
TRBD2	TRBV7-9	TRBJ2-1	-	TGTGCCAGCAGCTTTAGGGGTGGACTAGCCAAAAGGGGGTACAATGAGCAGTTCTTC	CASSFRGGLAKRGYNEQFF
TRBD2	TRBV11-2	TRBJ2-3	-	TGTGCCAGCAGTCCCCGACTAGCGGGGCCGCAGTATTTT	CASSPRLAGPQYF
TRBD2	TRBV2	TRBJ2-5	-	TGTGCCAGCAGTGAGGCGGGAGCCGGGACCCAGTACTTC	CASSEAGAGTQYF
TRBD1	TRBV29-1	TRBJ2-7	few	TGCAGCGTTAGTGGAGGGACAGGAACCTACGAGCAGTACTTC	CSVSGGTGTYEQYF
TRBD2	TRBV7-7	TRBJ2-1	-	TGTGCCAGCAGCAGAACTAGCGGGAGGAACAATGAGCAGTTCTTC	CASSRTSGRNNEQFF
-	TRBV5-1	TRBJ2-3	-	TGCGCCAGCAGCTTGTTAACTAGCCGCACAGATACGCAGTATTTT	CASSLLTSRTDTQYF
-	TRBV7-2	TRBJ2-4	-	TGTGCCAGCAGCTTTGTCCTAGCCAAAAACATTCAGTACTTC	CASSFVLAKNIQYF
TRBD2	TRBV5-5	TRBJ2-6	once	TGTGCCAGCACCAATCTAGCGGGAGGGGCTGGGGCCAACGTCCTGACTTTC	CASTNLAGGAGANVLTF
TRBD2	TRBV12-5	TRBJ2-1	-	TGTGCTAGTGGTTCCCCCGTCGGGAGGGCCGAGGGCAATGAGCAGTTCTTC	CASGSPVGRAEGNEQFF
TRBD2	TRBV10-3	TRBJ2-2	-	TGTGCCATCAGGGGGACTAGCCAGACCGGGGAGCTGTTTTTT	CAIRGTSQTGELFF
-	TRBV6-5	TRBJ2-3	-	TGTGCCAGCAGTTTGGTCCAGGGAACAGATACGCAGTATTTT	CASSLVQGTDTQYF
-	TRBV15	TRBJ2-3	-	TGTGCCACCAGCAGAGTTAGGATTGGGGGCATGGGAGCAGATACGCAGTATTTT	CATSRVRIGGMGADTQYF
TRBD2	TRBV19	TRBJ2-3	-	TGTGCCAGTAGTATTGGGCCCGCTAGCGGGAGGGCCACAGATACGCAGTATTTT	CASSIGPASGRATDTQYF
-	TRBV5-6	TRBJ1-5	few	TGTGCCAGCAGCTTGGATGGCGGTAGCAATCAGCCCCAGCATTTT	CASSLDGGSNQPQHF
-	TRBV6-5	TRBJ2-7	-	TGTGCCAGCAGTTACGCCCAGCGGAACTACGAGCAGTACTTC	CASSYAQRNYEQYF
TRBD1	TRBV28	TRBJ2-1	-	TGTGCCAGCAGTTTTGGGACAGGGGGAATCGATGAGCAGTTCTTC	CASSFGTGGIDEQFF
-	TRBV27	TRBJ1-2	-	TGTGCCAGCAGAGGTTCGGCGAGGGCCGGCAATGGCTACACCTTC	CASRGSARAGNGYTF
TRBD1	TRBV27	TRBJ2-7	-	TGTGCCAGCAGTTTAGGACAGGGGGCCTCCTACGAGCAGTACTTC	CASSLGQGASYEQYF
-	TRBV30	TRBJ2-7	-	TGTGCCTGTTCAAGTGGACGGGGAACTGGCGAGCAGTACTTC	CACSSGRGTGEQYF
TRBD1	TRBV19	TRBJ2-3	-	TGTGCCAGTAGTAGGGACAGGGGGCCTGGGACTAGCAGTGCAGATACGCAGTATTTT	CASSRDRGPGTSSADTQYF
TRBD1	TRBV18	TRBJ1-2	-	TGTGCCAGCTCACGCGGGACAGGGGAAACTTCTGCCTATGGCTACACCTTC	CASSRGTGETSAYGYTF
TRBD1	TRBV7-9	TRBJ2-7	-	TGTGCCAGCAGCTTACGTCCCCCGGGACAGGGGGCCTACGAGCAGTACTTC	CASSLRPPGQGAYEQYF
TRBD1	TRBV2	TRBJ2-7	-	TGTGCCAGCGCTAACGGACAGGGTGGGTCCTACGAGCAGTACTTC	CASANGQGGSYEQYF
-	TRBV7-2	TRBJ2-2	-	TGTGCCAGCAGCTTCCTGACTACGGGCGGGGAGCTGTTTTTT	CASSFLTTGGELFF
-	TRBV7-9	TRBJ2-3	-	TGTGCCAGCAGCTTAGAATCCGGCGGGACTAGCACAGATACGCAGTATTTT	CASSLESGGTSTDTQYF
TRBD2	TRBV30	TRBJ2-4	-	TGTGCCTGGAGTCTAGCGGGAGGCCGTCAGTACTTC	CAWSLAGGRQYF
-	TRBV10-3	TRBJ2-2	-	TGTGCCATCAGGGGGCTGGGAGGACCCACCGGGGAGCTGTTTTTT	CAIRGLGGPTGELFF
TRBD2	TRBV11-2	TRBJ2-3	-	TGTGCCAGCAGCAAGGGACTAGCTTGGGGAGATACGCAGTATTTT	CASSKGLAWGDTQYF
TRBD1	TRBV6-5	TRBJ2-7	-	TGTGCCACCCGTACAGGGGGCTCCTACGAGCAGTACTTC	CATRTGGSYEQYF
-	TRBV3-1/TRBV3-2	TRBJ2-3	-	TGTGCCAGCAGCCAGGCGGGTGGACGCACAGATACGCAGTATTTT	CASSQAGGRTDTQYF
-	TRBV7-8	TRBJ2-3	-	TGTGCCAGCAGCTCTCTAGGGAGTTTTTGGATGGATACGCAGTATTTT	CASSSLGSFWMDTQYF
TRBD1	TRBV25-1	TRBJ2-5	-	TGTGCCAGCAGAAGACAGGGCCTCCAAGAGACCCAGTACTTC	CASRRQGLQETQYF
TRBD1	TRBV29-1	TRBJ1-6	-	TGCAGCGTTCAAGCCGGGACAGGGTACGGGTCACCCCTCCACTTT	CSVQAGTGYGSPLHF
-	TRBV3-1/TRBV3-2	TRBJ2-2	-	TGTGCCAGCAGCCAAGAAGATTTCAACAGTCGTTGGCTGGGCGGGGAGCTGTTTTTT	CASSQEDFNSRWLGGELFF
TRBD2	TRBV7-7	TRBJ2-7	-	TGTGCCAGCAGCGACGGGACTAGCGGGAGAGAGCAGTACTTC	CASSDGTSGREQYF
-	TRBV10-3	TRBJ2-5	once	TGTGCCATTCATAGCGGATTCCAAGAGACCCAGTACTTC	CAIHSGFQETQYF
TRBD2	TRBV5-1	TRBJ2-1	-	TGCGCCAGCAGCTTGGATGCTAGCGGGACGTCTTTGCAGTTCTTC	CASSLDASGTSLQFF
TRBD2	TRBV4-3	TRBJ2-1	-	TGCGCCAGCAGCCAAGAGACTAGCGGGTGGTACAATGAGCAGTTCTTC	CASSQETSGWYNEQFF
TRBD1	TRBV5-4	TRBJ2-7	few	TGTGCCAGCAGCTTGCCGGGACAGGGAAACGAGCAGTACTTC	CASSLPGQGNEQYF
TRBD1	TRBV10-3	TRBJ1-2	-	TGTGCCACTCATCCGGAGGGGGCGGGCGGCTACACCTTC	CATHPEGAGGYTF